This paragraph covers one T cell receptor (beta chain) sequence. Clones were sequenced by immunoSEQ multiplex PCR, and TCRdb holds only the in-frame ones, with some missing. The sample consists of tens of thousands of clones, 70% to 90% of them appearing once. The data originate from a study of blood T cell repertoires in COVID-19. Study information: PBMCs, B-cell-depleted T cells, or T cells were the source of the cDNA or gDNA that made up the material.

Germline V gives CDR1 MGHRA, CDR2 YSYEKL. V was trimmed by 1 base and J by 0 bases, leaving 15 bases between them. The CDR3 runs 17 residues. The chain carries TRBV4-1 and TRBJ1-2; D remains unclear. Sequencing was done on a sample of peripheral blood. The receptor's source is a man aged 35-49 years with acute or convalescent COVID-19. The DNA for the CDR3 is TGCGCCAGCAGCCAAGTCCCCGAGGAGAAACCTAACTATGGCTACACCTTC. It encodes CASSQVPEEKPNYGYTF.